The sequence of this TCR beta chain was determined in a study of Graves' ophthalmopathy and Graves' hyperthyroidism. This clonotype was picked up many times. Scientists amplified the TCR beta CDR3 regions from RNA transcripts. An opening RT-PCR round employed HTBI primers and preceded a second-round multiplex PCR. TCRdb independently ran MiXCR on the multiplex PCR reads; one entry per CDR3 protein. This sample has 200,000 to 250,000 distinct CDR3 sequences; under 25% occur once, and the top ten carry 35% to 55%. V lost 6 bases, J lost 2 bases, and 16 bases lay in between. This CDR3 has 15 amino acids. Germline V gene data show CDR1 as KGHDR and CDR2 as SFDVKD. Orbital computed tomography, together with clinical symptoms, serum thyroxine, TRAb and thyroid ultrasound, was used for diagnosis.

Sequencing was carried out using peripheral blood. The source of this sequence is a woman in her forties or fifties with Graves' ophthalmopathy. The V and J genes are TRBV24-1 and TRBJ2-7; D not certain. The CDR3 nucleotides read TGTGCCACCAGTTGCGCCCCCGGGCACCCCTACGAGCAGTACTTC. Its translation: CATSCAPGHPYEQYF.